This T cell receptor beta chain was recorded in a study of OX40 agonist ivuxolimab in advanced cancers. The wider study: Patients in the trial were receiving intravenous ivuxolimab every 2 weeks, at doses of 0.01 to 10 mg/kg.

Trimming took off 4 bases at V and 3 bases at J, with 13 bases between the two ends. CDR3 length: 14 amino acids. Germline V gene data show CDR1 as SGDLS and CDR2 as YYNGEE. Libraries were prepared by immunoSEQ multiplex PCR; TCRdb keeps only in-frame clonotypes and omits some of them. The sample holds about 22,000 clones; approximately 87% are singletons and the top ten take around 30%. The TCR comes from an adult with an advanced solid tumor such as melanoma, head and neck, liver or kidney cancer. The chain links TRBV9 to TRBJ1-1, with unresolved D. The sequenced sample was CD4+ or CD8+ T cells sorted from blood, obtained in a trial of the OX40 agonist ivuxolimab. Here the CDR3 reads CASSPGEVHTEAFF. For the CDR3, the DNA is TGTGCCAGCAGCCCCGGTGAGGTGCACACTGAAGCTTTCTTT.